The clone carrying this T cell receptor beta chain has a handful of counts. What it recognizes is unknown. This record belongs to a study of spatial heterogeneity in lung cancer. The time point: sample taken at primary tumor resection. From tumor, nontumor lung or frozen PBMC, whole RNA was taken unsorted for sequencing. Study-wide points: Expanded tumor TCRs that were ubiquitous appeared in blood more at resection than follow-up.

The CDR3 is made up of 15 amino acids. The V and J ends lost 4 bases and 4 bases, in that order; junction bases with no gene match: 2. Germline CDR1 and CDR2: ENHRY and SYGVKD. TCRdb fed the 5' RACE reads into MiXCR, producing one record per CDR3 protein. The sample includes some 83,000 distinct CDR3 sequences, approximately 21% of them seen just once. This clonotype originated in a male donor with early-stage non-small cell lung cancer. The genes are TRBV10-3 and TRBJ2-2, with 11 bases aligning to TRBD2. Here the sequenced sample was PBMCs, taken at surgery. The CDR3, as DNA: TGTGCCATCAGTGCGACTAGCGGGACCACCGGGGAGCTGTTTTTT. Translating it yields CAISATSGTTGELFF.